The subject of this entry is one T cell receptor (beta chain). What it recognizes is unknown. The germline gives CDR1 SGHRS, CDR2 YFSETQ. The V and J ends lost 0 bases and 1 base respectively, with 12 bases between them. The CDR3 contains 16 residues. The sample comes from a study of T cell clones after liver transplantation. Study summary: Until 12-24 months post-transplant, subjects got standard immunosuppression and no induction.

Sequencing was performed with immunoSEQ multiplex PCR; in TCRdb, only in-frame clones are kept and a portion is missing. In the table there are roughly 73,000 clones, 80% of which are singletons. Broader study findings: Post-transplant, graft-donor-reactive CD4 TCRbeta sequences in blood dropped significantly in most of the 8 subjects. These preliminary findings come from unstandardized post-transplant sampling times.

V and J are TRBV5-1 and TRBJ2-3, with D unresolved. The TCR sequence derives from a human donor who received a liver transplant. This specimen consisted of CD4+ T cells from blood, obtained before liver transplant. The CDR3 loop reads CASSLGVGSGTDTQYF. CDR3 coding DNA: TGCGCCAGCAGCTTGGGGGTCGGCTCTGGCACAGATACGCAGTATTTT.